This TCR beta chain was recorded in a study of cytomegalovirus exposure and HLA in healthy donors. As for the study in general: Around 83% of 350 to 400 genotyped donors fell in the Caucasian-associated ancestry cluster.

PCR employed 60 Vbeta and 13 Jbeta primers. Original handling: It was a later analysis that counted about 80 million unique TCR beta chains, of which 9.5 million to 14 million were shared. Measured with immunoSEQ multiplex PCR; TCRdb has only the in-frame clones, and not every one. V, J and clone size reflect that table, while D and trimming were determined from the DNA. The data hold some 150,000 clones, with over 70% observed a single time. CDR3 size: 13 residues. Germline trimming cut 5 bases from V and 7 bases from J; bases unmatched to any gene: 1. Germline V CDR1 and CDR2: SGHRS, YFSETQ. The sample comprised PBMCs. The origin of this receptor is a woman aged 40 to 50 in good health and CMV-seropositive. The gene calls are TRBV5-1 and TRBJ2-1, with 12 bases that match TRBD2. Written as DNA, the CDR3 is TGCGCCAGCAGACTAGCGGGGGGTAATGAGCAGTTCTTC. Translated: CASRLAGGNEQFF.